The 31 T cell receptor beta chains below were found in one sample sequenced in a study of T cells in Graves' hyperthyroidism and ophthalmopathy. The investigators amplified TCR beta CDR3 regions from RNA transcripts. The HTBI set primed first-round TCR CDR3 RT-PCR. TCRdb itself ran the multiplex PCR reads through MiXCR, one entry per CDR3 protein. The sample comprises 450,000 to 600,000 distinct CDR3 sequences, just under 20% of which are singletons, and 47% rests with the top ten. Sample: blood. These TCRs come from a man aged 40-49 years with Graves' ophthalmopathy.

In its sample, this clonotype was seen many times. V gene TRBV15 combines with J gene TRBJ2-1; 11 nucleotides align to TRBD2. CDR1 LNHNV and CDR2 YYDKDF come from the germline V gene (reference sequence). The CDR3 has 20 residues. With 0 bases clipped from V and 9 bases from J, the junction kept 19 bases outside the gene matches. For the CDR3, the DNA is TGTGCCACCAGCAGAGAGACCCCCTCTAGCGGGGGGCAAGGGGGGGGTGAGCAGTTCTTC. This translates into CATSRETPSSGGQGGGEQFF.

This clonotype was seen many times. The chain recombines TRBV20-1 with TRBJ2-1; TRBD2 matches at 10 bases. CDR1 is DFQATT and CDR2 is SNEGSKA in the germline V gene (reference sequence). The length of the CDR3 is 18 residues. Trimming at V came to 0 bases and at J to 8 bases, leaving 16 bases not matched to a gene. DNA for the CDR3: TGCAGTGCTAGAGATCTTAGGCTAGCGGGGGTAAGGTGGCATGAGCAGTTCTTC. Amino acids: CSARDLRLAGVRWHEQFF.

At least ten counts were recorded for this clonotype. The chain combines TRBV7-9 with TRBJ1-1; D is perhaps TRBD1 (5 bases). Trimming took 4 bases from V and 4 from J, leaving 16 bases between them. The V gene's germline CDR1 is SEHNR and CDR2 FQNEAQ (reference sequence). The CDR3 contains 15 residues. This chain's CDR3 is CASSYREGRGTEAFF. CDR3 nucleotide sequence: TGTGCCAGCAGCTACCGCGAGGGGAGGGGCACTGAAGCTTTCTTT.

The chain is built from TRBV5-1 and TRBJ2-1; D remains unclear. The length of the CDR3 is 11 residues. Trimming stripped 1 base from V and 9 bases from J, with 5 bases between. Germline assignment: CDR1 SGHRS and CDR2 YFSETQ. Here the CDR3 reads CASSLKVEQFF. The DNA of the CDR3 is TGCGCCAGCAGCTTGAAAGTTGAGCAGTTCTTC.

The chain combines TRBV20-1 with TRBJ2-4, with D possibly being TRBD2 (6 bases). CDR1 DFQATT and CDR2 SNEGSKA come from the germline V gene (reference sequence). The CDR3 is made up of 15 amino acids. Trimming cost V 7 bases and J 1 base, with 17 bases left between them. CDR3 sequence: CSVRTGVLAKNIQYF. The CDR3 nucleotides read TGCAGTGTCAGAACGGGAGTGCTGGCCAAAAACATTCAGTACTTC.

This clonotype was seen ten or more times. The J gene is TRBJ1-2, the V gene TRBV18; D gene unclear. The CDR3 covers 13 residues. CDR1 and CDR2 (germline): KGHSH, LQKENI. V lost 3 bases and J lost 2, with 7 bases in between. CDR3 loop: CASSPSGNYGYTF. The CDR3 DNA sequence: TGTGCCAGCTCACCGTCCGGGAACTATGGCTACACCTTC.

This clonotype was counted at least ten times. V gene TRBV2 combines with J gene TRBJ2-5; 7 positions match TRBD2. V lost 7 bases and J lost 1; bases outside the gene matches: 9. The CDR3 consists of 15 residues. CDR1 and CDR2 (germline): SNHLY, FYNNEI. In nucleotides, the CDR3 is TGTGCCAGCAAGGGCGAGCGGGGACCCCAAGAGACCCAGTACTTC. Amino acids: CASKGERGPQETQYF.

In its sample, this clonotype was seen many times. This sequence joins TRBV7-8 and TRBJ2-7, with no clear D. The CDR3 has 15 residues. Germline values: CDR1 SGHVS, CDR2 FQNEAQ. V lost 1 base, J lost 1 base, and 11 bases lay in between. The CDR3 DNA is TGTGCCAGCAGCTTAGGTAACGACGGGTCCTACGAGCAGTACTTC. This sequence encodes CASSLGNDGSYEQYF.

This sequence joins TRBV20-1 and TRBJ2-3, with D unresolved. V dropped 2 bases and J dropped 4 bases, with 7 bases sitting between them. This CDR3 comprises 12 residues. Germline V gene sequence: CDR1 DFQATT, CDR2 SNEGSKA (reference sequence). As DNA, the CDR3 is TGCAGTGCTAGATTGGTCGCAGATACGCAGTATTTT. Amino acid sequence: CSARLVADTQYF.

This clonotype was observed at least ten times. The chain couples TRBV27 to TRBJ1-6; D ambiguous. This CDR3 is built from 13 residues. CDR1 and CDR2 (germline): MNHEY, SMNVEV (reference sequence). Deletions cut 9 bases from V and 1 base from J, with 7 bases between. CDR3 nucleotide sequence: TGTGCCAGTCGTACGTCCTATAATTCACCCCTCCACTTT. Its protein is CASRTSYNSPLHF.

This clonotype was picked up a small number of times. The CDR3 nucleotides read TGTGCCAGCTCCGGCGCAGCGGGCTACGAGCAGTACTTC. Its translation is CASSGAAGYEQYF. V is TRBV28 and J is TRBJ2-7; D is perhaps TRBD2 (6 bases). The V end was cut by 8 bases, the J end by 3 bases, with 14 bases between. The germline CDR1 and CDR2 sequences are MDHEN and SYDVKM. CDR3 length: 13 amino acids. The complete variable domain, with remaining parts taken from reference TRBV28 and TRBJ2-7, reads DVKVTQSSRYLVKRTGEKVFLECVQDMDHENMFWYRQDPGLGLRLIYFSYDVKMKEKGDIPEGYSVSREKKERFSLILESASTNQTSMYLCASSGAAGYEQYFGPGTRLTVT.

The chain is built from TRBV7-2 and TRBJ2-7, with 7 nucleotides matching TRBD1. The CDR3 is made up of 12 amino acids. Trimming cost V 5 bases and J 7 bases; bases outside gene matches: 5. Germline CDR1 reads SGHTA; CDR2 reads FQGNSA. CDR3 nucleotide sequence: TGTGCCAGCAGCAAGACAGGGTATGAGCAGTACTTC. Translation gives CASSKTGYEQYF.

This clonotype occurred a few times. V and J are TRBV27 and TRBJ2-5, with D unresolved. CDR3 length: 13 amino acids. Germline V gene data show CDR1 as MNHEY and CDR2 as SMNVEV (reference sequence). The V gene lost 4 bases and the J gene lost 5 bases, with 11 bases spanning the gap. In DNA form, the CDR3 reads TGTGCCAGCAGTTCCCCCTCACTCGAGACCCAGTACTTC. Amino acid sequence: CASSSPSLETQYF.

This clonotype was found many times. V usage is TRBV27 and J usage is TRBJ1-2; D remains unclear. The V and J ends lost 5 bases and 4 bases respectively, with 20 bases between them. Per the germline V gene, CDR1 is MNHEY and CDR2 is SMNVEV (reference sequence). The CDR3 loop spans 16 amino acids. This CDR3 reads CASSPSPHSGPYGYTF. The CDR3 DNA reads as TGTGCCAGCAGTCCATCCCCCCACTCCGGCCCCTATGGCTACACCTTC.

There are a few counts of this clonotype. The rearrangement uses TRBV2 and TRBJ1-2; 8 bases align to TRBD1. Unmatched junction bases numbered 9, after V lost 5 bases and J lost 4 bases. CDR3 length: 15 amino acids. Germline lookup yields CDR1 SNHLY and CDR2 FYNNEI. This CDR3 is CASSPIDRGRYGYTF. The CDR3, as DNA: TGTGCCAGCAGTCCAATAGACAGGGGACGCTATGGCTACACCTTC.

This clonotype was counted a few times. The DNA for the CDR3 is TGTGCCAGCAGCCCAGGGTTCCAGACCCAGTACTTC. Encoded protein: CASSPGFQTQYF. V gene TRBV5-5 combines with J gene TRBJ2-5; D is possibly TRBD1 (5 bases). The CDR3 loop spans 12 amino acids. Trimming took 4 bases from V and 6 from J, leaving 10 bases between them. Germline V gives CDR1 SGHKS, CDR2 YYEKEE (reference sequence).

The chain recombines TRBV9 with TRBJ2-3; D perhaps matches TRBD2 (6 bases). The V end was cut by 4 bases, the J end by 2 bases, with 17 bases between. This CDR3 contains 16 residues. Germline V gene lookup returns CDR1 SGDLS and CDR2 YYNGEE. In DNA form, the CDR3 reads TGTGCCAGCAGCCCCGGTGGAGGGACTTACACAGATACGCAGTATTTT. It encodes CASSPGGGTYTDTQYF. The full variable domain, in which reference TRBV9 and TRBJ2-3 provide the parts outside the CDR3, is DSGVTQTPKHLITATGQRVTLRCSPRSGDLSVYWYQQSLDQGLQFLIQYYNGEERAKGNILERFSAQQFPDLHSELNLSSLELGDSALYFCASSPGGGTYTDTQYFGPGTRLTVL.

This chain links TRBV20-1 with TRBJ2-1; the D gene could be TRBD1 or TRBD2 (5 bases each). The CDR3 contains 16 residues. Germline assignment: CDR1 DFQATT and CDR2 SNEGSKA (reference sequence). Trimming stripped 1 base from V and 9 bases from J, with 22 bases between. As DNA, the CDR3 is TGCAGTGCTAGAGGAGATCTACTAGGGACGGCGGTTGAGCAGTTCTTC. This sequence encodes CSARGDLLGTAVEQFF.

This clonotype was counted at least ten times. This chain uses TRBV20-1 with TRBJ2-3; a weak D match, TRBD2 (6 bases). Germline CDR1 reads DFQATT; CDR2 reads SNEGSKA (reference sequence). This CDR3 region has 15 residues. Trimming took off 6 bases at V and 2 bases at J, with 18 bases between the two ends. CDR3 nucleotides: TGCAGTGCCATAAGCCGGAGGGAATACACAGATACGCAGTATTTT. This encodes CSAISRREYTDTQYF.

This clonotype has a count of ten or more. This rearrangement joins TRBV2 to TRBJ2-3; D ambiguous. The CDR3 is made up of 15 amino acids. The germline gives CDR1 SNHLY, CDR2 FYNNEI. The V end was cut by 6 bases, the J end by 1 base, with 14 bases between. The CDR3 sequence: CASRRNPMGTDTQYF. CDR3 DNA: TGTGCCAGCAGACGGAACCCGATGGGCACAGATACGCAGTATTTT.

This clonotype was counted many times. One junction end does not reproduce the germline sequence, and a read error may be involved. The J gene is TRBJ2-7, the V gene TRBV2; TRBD2 is a possible D gene (5 bases). This CDR3 has 14 amino acids. The V gene's germline CDR1 is SNHLY and CDR2 FYNNEI. In nucleotides, the CDR3 is TGTGCCAGCAGGGAAGGCCTAGCCGGGTACGAGCAGTACTTC. Residues: CASREGLAGYEQYF.

This clonotype was seen a few times. V is TRBV28 and J is TRBJ2-3; 7 nucleotides line up with TRBD2. V was pared by 1 base and J by 5 bases, with 6 bases of the junction left unmatched. This CDR3 region has 15 residues. Germline CDR1 MDHEN, CDR2 SYDVKM. CDR3 protein: CASSLFAGEGDTQYF. CDR3 sequence (DNA): TGTGCCAGCAGTTTATTCGCGGGAGAGGGAGATACGCAGTATTTT.

This clonotype was seen at least ten times. The gene calls are TRBV7-9 and TRBJ2-7; possible D gene TRBD2, 6 bases. Germline CDR1 reads SEHNR; CDR2 reads FQNEAQ (reference sequence). The CDR3 consists of 16 residues. V was shortened by 5 bases and J by 4 bases, with 21 bases between the two germline ends. The DNA for the CDR3 is TGTGCCAGCAGCCCCATGCTCTCTTCGGGGAGGTACGAGCAGTACTTC. Translation gives CASSPMLSSGRYEQYF.

As regards this clonotype: A read error is possible here, since a much larger clone lies one base away. V usage is TRBV7-8 and J usage is TRBJ2-1, with D tentatively TRBD2 (5 bases). This CDR3 has 13 residues. Germline CDR1 SGHVS, CDR2 FQNEAQ. Deletions cut 6 bases from V and 7 bases from J, with 13 bases between. The CDR3 bases are TGTGCCAGCAGGACTACATCTAAAAATGAGCAGTTCTTC. Translating it yields CASRTTSKNEQFF.

This sequence joins TRBV7-8 and TRBJ1-2; no definite D call. The germline V gene encodes CDR1 SGHVS and CDR2 FQNEAQ. Between the trimmed V and J ends, which lost 2 bases and 2 bases, there was a span of 9 bases. There are 14 residues in the CDR3. Here the CDR3 reads CASSLREGNYGYTF. As DNA, the CDR3 is TGTGCCAGCAGCTTACGGGAAGGAAACTATGGCTACACCTTC.

The chain has TRBV7-2 and TRBJ2-2, with TRBD2 identical over 7 bases. The CDR3 sequence is 15 residues long. Germline V lookup: CDR1 SGHTA, CDR2 FQGNSA. V shed 3 bases and J 5 bases; nucleotides not matched to a gene: 6. The CDR3 coding sequence is TGTGCCAGCAGCTTTCGGACTAGGGGTACCGGGGAGCTGTTTTTT. Amino acid sequence: CASSFRTRGTGELFF.

This clonotype showed up many times. The chain joins TRBV28 to TRBJ2-7; D not resolved. Germline CDR1 is MDHEN and CDR2 is SYDVKM. The CDR3 spans 11 residues. V dropped 7 bases and J dropped 3 bases, with 7 bases sitting between them. CDR3: CASTKDYEQYF. Written as DNA, the CDR3 is TGTGCCAGCACCAAAGACTACGAGCAGTACTTC.

This clonotype has only one observation. The chain carries TRBV27 and TRBJ1-3, with D unclear. Looked up from germline, CDR1 is MNHEY and CDR2 is SMNVEV (reference sequence). V was trimmed by 4 bases and J by 4 bases, leaving 14 bases between them. The CDR3 spans 15 residues. The CDR3 is CASSYHQPPGNTIYF. The CDR3 DNA is TGTGCCAGCAGTTACCACCAACCTCCGGGAAACACCATATATTTT.

This clonotype was counted a few times. The chain has TRBV28 and TRBJ1-2; D gene unclear. Deletions cut 4 bases from V and 2 bases from J, with 14 bases between. CDR1 is MDHEN, CDR2 SYDVKM, per germline. The CDR3 consists of 15 residues. The CDR3 loop reads CASSWYSNPNYGYTF. CDR3 bases: TGTGCCAGCAGTTGGTACAGCAATCCGAACTATGGCTACACCTTC.

This clonotype was recorded many times. This chain connects TRBV20-1 to TRBJ2-3; the D is unclear. The length of the CDR3 is 15 residues. Trimming stripped 0 bases from V and 9 bases from J, with 19 bases between. From germline, CDR1 is DFQATT and CDR2 SNEGSKA (reference sequence). The CDR3 loop reads CSARDLETPHWTQYF. The CDR3 DNA sequence: TGCAGTGCTAGAGATCTGGAGACTCCCCATTGGACGCAGTATTTT.

The chain carries TRBV7-6 and TRBJ2-5; D perhaps matches TRBD1 (5 bases). This CDR3 is 15 amino acids long. Deletions cut 6 bases from V and 2 bases from J, with 16 bases between. CDR1 and CDR2 (germline): SGHVS, FNYEAQ. DNA of the CDR3: TGTGCCAGCAGATCAGGGTCCGGGCGGCAAGAGACCCAGTACTTC. Protein product: CASRSGSGRQETQYF.